The T cell receptor (beta chain) described here comes from a study of cytomegalovirus exposure and HLA in healthy donors. The wider study: The early release's HLA-typed donors yielded approximately 81 million unique TCRs. The Caucasian-associated ancestry cluster contained about four fifths of the approximately 400 genotyped donors.

This clone was detected a few times. 60 Vbeta and 13 Jbeta primers were used in PCR. TCRdb keeps only in-frame clones here, not all; method: immunoSEQ multiplex PCR. Of approximately 190,000 clones listed, about 13% are singletons. With V trimmed by 6 bases and J by 2 bases, 4 bases remained unmatched. The CDR3 runs to 14 residues. Germline assignment: CDR1 MNHNS and CDR2 SASEGT. The TCR comes from a man aged 50-60 years in good health and CMV-seropositive. The rearrangement uses TRBV6-1 and TRBJ1-5, with 7 bases fitting TRBD1. Sequenced: PBMCs. As DNA, the CDR3 is TGTGCCAGCAGAACAGGGGACGGCAATCAGCCCCAGCATTTT. This encodes CASRTGDGNQPQHF.